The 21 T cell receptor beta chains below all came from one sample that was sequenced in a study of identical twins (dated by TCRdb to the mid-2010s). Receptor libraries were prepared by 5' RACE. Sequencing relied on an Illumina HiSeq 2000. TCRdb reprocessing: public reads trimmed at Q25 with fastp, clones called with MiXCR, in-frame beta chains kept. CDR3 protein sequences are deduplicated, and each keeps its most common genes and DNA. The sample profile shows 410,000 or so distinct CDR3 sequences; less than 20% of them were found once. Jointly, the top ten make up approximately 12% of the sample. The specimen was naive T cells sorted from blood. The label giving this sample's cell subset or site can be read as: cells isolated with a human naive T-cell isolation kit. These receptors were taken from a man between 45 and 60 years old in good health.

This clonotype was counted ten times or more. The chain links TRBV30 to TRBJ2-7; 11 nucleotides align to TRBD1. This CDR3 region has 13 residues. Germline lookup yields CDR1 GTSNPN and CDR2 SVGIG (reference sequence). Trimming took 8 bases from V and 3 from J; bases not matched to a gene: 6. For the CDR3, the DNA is TGTGCCGGGTGGACAGGGGGCCGCTACGAGCAGTACTTC. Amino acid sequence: CAGWTGGRYEQYF.

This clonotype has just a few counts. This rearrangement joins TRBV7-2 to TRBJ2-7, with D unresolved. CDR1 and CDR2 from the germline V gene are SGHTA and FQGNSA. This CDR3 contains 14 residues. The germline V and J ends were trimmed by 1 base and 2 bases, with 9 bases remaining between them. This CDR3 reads CASSLGLIAYEQYF. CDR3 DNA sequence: TGTGCCAGCAGCTTAGGGCTAATCGCCTACGAGCAGTACTTC.

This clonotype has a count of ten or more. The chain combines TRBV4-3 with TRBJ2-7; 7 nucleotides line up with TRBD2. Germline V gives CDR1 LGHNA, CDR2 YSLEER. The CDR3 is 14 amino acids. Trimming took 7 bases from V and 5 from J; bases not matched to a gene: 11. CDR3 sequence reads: CASKPHGGSNEQYF. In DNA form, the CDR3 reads TGCGCCAGCAAACCGCATGGCGGGAGTAACGAGCAGTACTTC.

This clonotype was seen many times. This CDR3 is CATGTSGKETQYF. DNA of the CDR3: TGTGCCACCGGGACTAGCGGTAAAGAGACCCAGTACTTC. The chain links TRBV10-3 to TRBJ2-5; 11 bases map to TRBD2. CDR3 length: 13 amino acids. The germline gives CDR1 ENHRY, CDR2 SYGVKD. The V segment lost 10 bases and the J segment 3 bases; nucleotides outside the gene matches: 4.

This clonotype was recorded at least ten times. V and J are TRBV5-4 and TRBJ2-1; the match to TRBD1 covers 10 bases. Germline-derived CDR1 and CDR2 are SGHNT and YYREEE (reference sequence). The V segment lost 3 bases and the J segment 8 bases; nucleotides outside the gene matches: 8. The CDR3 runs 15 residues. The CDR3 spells CASSSPGTGVYEQFF. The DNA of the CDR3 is TGTGCCAGCAGCTCACCCGGGACAGGGGTCTATGAGCAGTTCTTC.

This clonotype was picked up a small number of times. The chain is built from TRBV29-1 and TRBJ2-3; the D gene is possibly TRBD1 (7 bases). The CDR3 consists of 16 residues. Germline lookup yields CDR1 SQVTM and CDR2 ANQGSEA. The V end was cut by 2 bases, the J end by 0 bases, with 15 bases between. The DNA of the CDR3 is TGCAGCGTTGAAAAGATTGCAGGGGGGAGCACAGATACGCAGTATTTT. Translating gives CSVEKIAGGSTDTQYF.

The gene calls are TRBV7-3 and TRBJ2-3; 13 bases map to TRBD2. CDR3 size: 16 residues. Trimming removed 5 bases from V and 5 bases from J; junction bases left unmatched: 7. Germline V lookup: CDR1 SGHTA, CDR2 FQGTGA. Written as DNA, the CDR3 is TGTGCCAGCAGCCGTTGGGGACTAGCGGGGAAAGATACGCAGTATTTT. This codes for CASSRWGLAGKDTQYF.

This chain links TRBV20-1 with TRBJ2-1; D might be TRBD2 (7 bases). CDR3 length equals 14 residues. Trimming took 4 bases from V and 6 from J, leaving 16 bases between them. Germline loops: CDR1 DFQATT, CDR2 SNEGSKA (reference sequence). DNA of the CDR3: TGCAGTGCTACCGACGACGGGGGGCGCAATGAGCAGTTCTTC. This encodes CSATDDGGRNEQFF.

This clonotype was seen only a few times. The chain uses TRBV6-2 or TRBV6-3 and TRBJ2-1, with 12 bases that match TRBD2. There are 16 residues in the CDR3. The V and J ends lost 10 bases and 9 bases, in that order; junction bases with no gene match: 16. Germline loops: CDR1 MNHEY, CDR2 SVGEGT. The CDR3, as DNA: TGTGCCACCCACCGGTCTAGCGGGAGGGCCACGGTTGAGCAGTTCTTC. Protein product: CATHRSSGRATVEQFF.

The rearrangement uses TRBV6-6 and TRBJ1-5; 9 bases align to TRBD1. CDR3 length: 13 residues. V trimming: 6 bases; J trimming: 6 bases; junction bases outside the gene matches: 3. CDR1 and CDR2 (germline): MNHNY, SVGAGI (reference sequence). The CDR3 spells CASRGQGSQPQHF. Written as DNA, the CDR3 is TGTGCCAGCAGAGGACAGGGGAGTCAGCCCCAGCATTTT.

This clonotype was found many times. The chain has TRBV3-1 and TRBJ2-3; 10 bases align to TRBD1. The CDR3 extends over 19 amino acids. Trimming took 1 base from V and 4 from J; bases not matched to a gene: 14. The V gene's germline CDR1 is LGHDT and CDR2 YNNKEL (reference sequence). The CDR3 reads CASSQGLTGTGVSPDTQYF. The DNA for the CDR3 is TGTGCCAGCAGCCAAGGGCTAACCGGGACAGGGGTCTCCCCAGATACGCAGTATTTT.

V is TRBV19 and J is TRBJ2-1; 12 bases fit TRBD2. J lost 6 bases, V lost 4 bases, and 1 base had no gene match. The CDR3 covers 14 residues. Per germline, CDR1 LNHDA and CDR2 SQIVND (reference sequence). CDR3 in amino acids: CASSRGLAGNEQFF. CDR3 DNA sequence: TGTGCCAGTAGTAGGGGACTAGCGGGCAATGAGCAGTTCTTC.

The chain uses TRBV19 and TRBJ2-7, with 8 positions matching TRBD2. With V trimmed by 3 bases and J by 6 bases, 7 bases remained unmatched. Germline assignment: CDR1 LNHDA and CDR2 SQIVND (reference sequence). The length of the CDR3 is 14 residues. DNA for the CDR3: TGTGCCAGTAGTATGCTAGCGGGTGGAGTCGAGCAGTACTTC. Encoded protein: CASSMLAGGVEQYF.

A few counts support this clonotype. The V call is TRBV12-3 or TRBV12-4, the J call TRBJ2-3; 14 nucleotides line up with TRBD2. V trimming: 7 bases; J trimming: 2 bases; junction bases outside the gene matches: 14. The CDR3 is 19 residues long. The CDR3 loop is CASTSRTSGRTRATDTQYF. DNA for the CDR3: TGTGCCAGCACGTCTCGGACTAGCGGGAGGACCCGGGCCACAGATACGCAGTATTTT.

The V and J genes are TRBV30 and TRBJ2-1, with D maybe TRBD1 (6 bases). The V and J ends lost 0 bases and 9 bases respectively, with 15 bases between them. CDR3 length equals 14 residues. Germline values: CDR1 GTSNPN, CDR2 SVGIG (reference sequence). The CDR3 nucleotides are TGTGCCTGGAGTGTACCCCCCAGGGGTACTGAGCAGTTCTTC. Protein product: CAWSVPPRGTEQFF.

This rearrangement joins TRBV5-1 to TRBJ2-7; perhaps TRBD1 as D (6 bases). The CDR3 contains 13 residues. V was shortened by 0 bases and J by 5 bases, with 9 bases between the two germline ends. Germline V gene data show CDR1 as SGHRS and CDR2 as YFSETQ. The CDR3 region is CASSLERGNEQYF. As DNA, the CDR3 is TGCGCCAGCAGCTTGGAAAGGGGGAACGAGCAGTACTTC.

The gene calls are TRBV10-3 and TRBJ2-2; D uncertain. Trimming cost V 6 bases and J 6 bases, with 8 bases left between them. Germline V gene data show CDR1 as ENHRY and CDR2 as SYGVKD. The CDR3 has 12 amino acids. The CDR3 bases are TGTGCCATCAGGAAACAAGCCGGGGAGCTGTTTTTT. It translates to CAIRKQAGELFF.

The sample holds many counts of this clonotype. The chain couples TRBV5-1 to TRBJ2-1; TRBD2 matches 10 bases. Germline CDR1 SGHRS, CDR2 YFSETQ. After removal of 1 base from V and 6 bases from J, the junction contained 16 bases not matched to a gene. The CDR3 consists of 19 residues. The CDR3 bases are TGCGCCAGCAGCTTGCCTCAGACTCCGACTAGCGGGTTACTCAATGAGCAGTTCTTC. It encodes CASSLPQTPTSGLLNEQFF.

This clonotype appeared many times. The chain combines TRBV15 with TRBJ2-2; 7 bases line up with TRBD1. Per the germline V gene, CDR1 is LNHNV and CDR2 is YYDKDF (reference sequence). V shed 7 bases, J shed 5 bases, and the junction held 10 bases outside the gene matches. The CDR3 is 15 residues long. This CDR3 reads CATTVGGQWTGELFF. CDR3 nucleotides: TGTGCCACCACGGTAGGGGGCCAGTGGACCGGGGAGCTGTTTTTT.

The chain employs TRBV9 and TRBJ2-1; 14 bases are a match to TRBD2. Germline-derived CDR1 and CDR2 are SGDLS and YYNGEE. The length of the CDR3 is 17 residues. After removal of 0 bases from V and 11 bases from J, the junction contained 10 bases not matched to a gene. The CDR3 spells CASSVARGLAGEIKQFF. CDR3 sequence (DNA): TGTGCCAGCAGCGTAGCCCGGGGACTAGCGGGAGAGATTAAGCAGTTCTTC.

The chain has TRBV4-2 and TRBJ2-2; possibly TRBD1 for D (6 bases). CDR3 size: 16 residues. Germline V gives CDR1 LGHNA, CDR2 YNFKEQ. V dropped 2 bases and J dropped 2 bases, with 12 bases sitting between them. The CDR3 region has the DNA TGTGCCAGCAGCCAAATCAGAGGGGGTAACACCGGGGAGCTGTTTTTT. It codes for CASSQIRGGNTGELFF.